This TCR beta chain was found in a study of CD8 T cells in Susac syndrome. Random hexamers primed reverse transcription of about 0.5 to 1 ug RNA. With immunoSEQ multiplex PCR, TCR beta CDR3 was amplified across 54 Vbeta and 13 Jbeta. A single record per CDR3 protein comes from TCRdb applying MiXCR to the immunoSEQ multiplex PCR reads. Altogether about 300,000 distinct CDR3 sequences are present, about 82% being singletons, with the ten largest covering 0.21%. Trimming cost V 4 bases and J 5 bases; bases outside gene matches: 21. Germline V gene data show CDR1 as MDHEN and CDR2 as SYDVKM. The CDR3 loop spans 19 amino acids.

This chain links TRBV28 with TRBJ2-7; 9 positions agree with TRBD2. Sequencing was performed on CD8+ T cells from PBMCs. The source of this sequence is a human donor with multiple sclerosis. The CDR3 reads CASSSPVGLAGRGPDEQYF. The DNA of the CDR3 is TGTGCCAGCAGTTCCCCCGTTGGGCTAGCGGGGAGGGGTCCGGACGAGCAGTACTTC.